One and the same sample provided the 15 T cell receptor beta chains below, sequenced in a study of CD8 T cells in ankylosing spondylitis. Each CDR3 protein is one row after TCRdb ran MiXCR on the 5' RACE reads. This sample has a few hundred thousand distinct CDR3 sequences, with 15% to 20% found just once. The specimen sequenced was blood, either unsorted or a sorted T cell fraction (not recorded which). Receptor source: a male donor with ankylosing spondylitis or in good health (not recorded which).

This clonotype was found a few times. The chain recombines TRBV29-1 with TRBJ2-7; D is uncertain. CDR1 and CDR2 (germline): SQVTM, ANQGSEA. The CDR3 is made up of 15 amino acids. The V end was cut by 4 bases, the J end by 0 bases, with 16 bases between. The CDR3, as DNA: TGCAGCGTTGGGGTTAGACGGTCCAGCTCCTACGAGCAGTACTTC. This codes for CSVGVRRSSSYEQYF.

This clonotype has only a few counts. The CDR3 reads CASSQGAIYEQYF. The CDR3 nucleotides read TGTGCCAGCAGCCAGGGAGCTATCTACGAGCAGTACTTC. The V and J genes are TRBV7-9 and TRBJ2-7; either TRBD1 or TRBD2 may fit D (5 bases each). The V gene's germline CDR1 is SEHNR and CDR2 FQNEAQ (reference sequence). V gave up 5 bases and J gave up 3 bases, with 11 bases separating them. The CDR3 totals 13 residues.

This clonotype was seen a few times. This chain joins TRBV6-1 and TRBJ2-1, with D perhaps matching TRBD1 (6 bases). Trimming stripped 6 bases from V and 3 bases from J, with 15 bases between. This CDR3 comprises 15 residues. CDR1 is MNHNS, CDR2 SASEGT, per germline. The CDR3 spells CASRNREWGYNEQFF. CDR3 coding DNA: TGTGCCAGCAGAAACAGGGAATGGGGCTACAATGAGCAGTTCTTC.

This clonotype came up many times. The CDR3 DNA follows: TGCGCCAGCAGTGAGGCCGGGACTAGCAACGAGCAGTACTTC. Residues: CASSEAGTSNEQYF. This chain links TRBV10-1 with TRBJ2-7; 9 bases are shared with TRBD2. The length of the CDR3 is 14 residues. After removal of 2 bases from V and 5 bases from J, the junction contained 4 bases not matched to a gene. Looked up from germline, CDR1 is WNHNN and CDR2 is SYGVQD (reference sequence).

The chain is built from TRBV28 and TRBJ2-5; D perhaps matches TRBD1 (5 bases). V gave up 6 bases and J gave up 2 bases, with 10 bases separating them. CDR3 length: 13 residues. Germline CDR1 is MDHEN and CDR2 is SYDVKM. The CDR3 region is CASRPRAQETQYF. CDR3 in DNA: TGTGCCAGCAGACCCAGGGCACAAGAGACCCAGTACTTC.

The rearrangement uses TRBV7-8 and TRBJ2-4, with TRBD2 matching 7 bases. This CDR3 contains 16 residues. V was pared by 3 bases and J by 5 bases, with 10 bases of the junction left unmatched. Looked up from germline, CDR1 is SGHVS and CDR2 is FQNEAQ. CDR3 sequence: CASSFLAVDIENIQYF. CDR3 sequence (DNA): TGTGCCAGCAGCTTCCTAGCGGTAGATATAGAAAACATTCAGTACTTC.

This clonotype was observed many times. This rearrangement joins TRBV7-9 to TRBJ2-2, with 13 positions matching TRBD2. Trimming took 5 bases from V and 2 from J; bases not matched to a gene: 5. Germline V lookup: CDR1 SEHNR, CDR2 FQNEAQ (reference sequence). The CDR3 is 17 residues long. CDR3 DNA: TGTGCCAGCAGCAGACCGGGACTAGCGGGAAACACCGGGGAGCTGTTTTTT. This encodes CASSRPGLAGNTGELFF.

V and J are TRBV19 and TRBJ2-5; 7 bases agree with TRBD2. Germline-derived CDR1 and CDR2 are LNHDA and SQIVND (reference sequence). The CDR3 extends over 12 amino acids. V lost 9 bases to trimming and J lost 5 bases; unmatched junction nucleotides: 6. CDR3 DNA sequence: TGTGCCAGCGGCCGGGGAGGGGAGACCCAGTACTTC. Residues: CASGRGGETQYF.

The V call is TRBV12-3 or TRBV12-4, the J call TRBJ2-7; D remains ambiguous. Trimming removed 5 bases at V and 2 bases at J, with 13 bases between. CDR3 length equals 14 residues. CDR3 sequence: CASSPRLTTYEQYF. CDR3 coding DNA: TGTGCCAGCAGTCCTCGCTTAACGACCTACGAGCAGTACTTC.

The sample holds a few counts of this clonotype. The V call is TRBV11-2, the J call TRBJ1-1; 7 bases line up with TRBD1. In germline, CDR1 is SGHAT, CDR2 FQNNGV. The CDR3 contains 14 residues. The V gene end was trimmed by 4 bases and the J gene end by 0 bases; junction bases not matched to a gene: 2. The chain's CDR3 is CASSWGQMNTEAFF. The CDR3 DNA reads TGTGCCAGCAGCTGGGGACAGATGAACACTGAAGCTTTCTTT.

The rearrangement links TRBV2 to TRBJ2-2; D may be TRBD2 (6 bases). Per the germline V gene, CDR1 is SNHLY and CDR2 is FYNNEI. Trimming left V 5 bases short and J 8 bases short, with 18 bases between. The CDR3 is made up of 15 amino acids. CDR3 region: CASSWGVSAGGELFF. CDR3 DNA sequence: TGTGCCAGCAGTTGGGGGGTATCGGCTGGTGGGGAGCTGTTTTTT.

There are a few counts of this clonotype. The rearrangement uses TRBV28 and TRBJ2-7; TRBD1 aligns across 8 bases. The CDR3 has 14 residues. The trim removed 2 bases at V and 3 bases at J, leaving 3 bases unmatched. The germline V gene has CDR1 MDHEN and CDR2 SYDVKM. CDR3 region: CASSLQGADYEQYF. Written as DNA, the CDR3 is TGTGCCAGCAGTTTACAGGGGGCAGACTACGAGCAGTACTTC.

V gene TRBV29-1 combines with J gene TRBJ2-1; D is undetermined. Germline V gene sequence: CDR1 SQVTM, CDR2 ANQGSEA. This CDR3 is built from 10 residues. Trimming removed 4 bases from V and 7 bases from J, with 5 bases in between. CDR3 DNA sequence: TGCAGCGTTGTGACGAATGAGCAGTTCTTC. This sequence encodes CSVVTNEQFF.

The chain links TRBV12-3 or TRBV12-4 to TRBJ2-1; D might be TRBD1 (5 bases). This CDR3 has 15 residues. The V gene lost 6 bases and the J gene lost 0 bases, with 12 bases spanning the gap. CDR3 nucleotide sequence: TGTGCCAGCAGGACCCAGGGTAGCTCCTACAATGAGCAGTTCTTC. Translation gives CASRTQGSSYNEQFF.

There are many counts of this clonotype. This chain links TRBV7-6 with TRBJ1-1; D not certain. CDR1 is SGHVS and CDR2 is FNYEAQ in the germline V gene. The CDR3 runs 15 residues. Trimming pared 5 bases from V and 0 bases from J, leaving 13 bases between. The CDR3 loop reads CASSHRGLMNTEAFF. As DNA, the CDR3 is TGTGCCAGCAGCCACAGAGGGCTGATGAACACTGAAGCTTTCTTT.